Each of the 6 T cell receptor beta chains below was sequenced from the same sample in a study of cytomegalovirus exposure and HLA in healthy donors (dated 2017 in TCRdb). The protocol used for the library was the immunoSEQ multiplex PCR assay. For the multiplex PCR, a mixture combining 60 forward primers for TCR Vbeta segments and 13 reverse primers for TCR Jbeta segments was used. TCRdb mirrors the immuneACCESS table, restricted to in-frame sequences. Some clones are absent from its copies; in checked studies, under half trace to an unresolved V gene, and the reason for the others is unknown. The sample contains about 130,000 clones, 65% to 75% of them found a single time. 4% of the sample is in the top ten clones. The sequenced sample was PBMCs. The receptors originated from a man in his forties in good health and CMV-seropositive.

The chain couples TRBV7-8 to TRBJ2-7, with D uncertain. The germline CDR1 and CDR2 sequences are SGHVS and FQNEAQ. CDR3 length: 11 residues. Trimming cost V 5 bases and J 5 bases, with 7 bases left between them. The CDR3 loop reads CASSLNNEQYF. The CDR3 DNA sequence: TGTGCCAGCAGCCTAAATAACGAGCAGTACTTC. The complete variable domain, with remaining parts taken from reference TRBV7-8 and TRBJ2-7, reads GAGVSQSPRYKVAKRGQDVALRCDPISGHVSLFWYQQALGQGPEFLTYFQNEAQLDKSGLPSDRFFAERPEGSVSTLKIQRTQQEDSAVYLCASSLNNEQYFGPGTRLTVT.

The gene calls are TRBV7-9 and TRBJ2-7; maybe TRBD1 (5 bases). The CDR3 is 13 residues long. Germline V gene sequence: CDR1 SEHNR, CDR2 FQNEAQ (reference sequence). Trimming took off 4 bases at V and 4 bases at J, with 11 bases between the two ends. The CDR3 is CASSSDRVYEQYF. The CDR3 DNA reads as TGTGCCAGCAGCTCCGACAGAGTGTACGAGCAGTACTTC.

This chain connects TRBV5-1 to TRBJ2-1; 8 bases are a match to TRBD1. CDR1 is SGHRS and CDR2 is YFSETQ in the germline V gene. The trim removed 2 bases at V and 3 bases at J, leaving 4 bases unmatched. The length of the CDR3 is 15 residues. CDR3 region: CASSFGQGNYNEQFF. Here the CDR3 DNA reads TGCGCCAGCAGCTTTGGACAGGGCAACTACAATGAGCAGTTCTTC.

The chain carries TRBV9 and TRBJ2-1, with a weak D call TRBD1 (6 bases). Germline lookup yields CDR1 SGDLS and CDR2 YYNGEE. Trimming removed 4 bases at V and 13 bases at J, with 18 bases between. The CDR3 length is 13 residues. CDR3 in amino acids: CASSPTPQGTQFF. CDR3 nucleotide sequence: TGTGCCAGCAGCCCGACCCCCCAGGGGACACAGTTCTTC. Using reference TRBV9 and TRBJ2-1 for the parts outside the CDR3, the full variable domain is DSGVTQTPKHLITATGQRVTLRCSPRSGDLSVYWYQQSLDQGLQFLIQYYNGEERAKGNILERFSAQQFPDLHSELNLSSLELGDSALYFCASSPTPQGTQFFGPGTRLTVL.

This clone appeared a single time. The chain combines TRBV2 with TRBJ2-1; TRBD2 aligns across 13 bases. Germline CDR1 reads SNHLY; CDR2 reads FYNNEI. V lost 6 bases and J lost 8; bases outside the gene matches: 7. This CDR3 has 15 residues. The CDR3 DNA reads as TGTGCCAGCAGCATACTAGCGGGAGGGAGGGATGAGCAGTTCTTC. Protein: CASSILAGGRDEQFF.

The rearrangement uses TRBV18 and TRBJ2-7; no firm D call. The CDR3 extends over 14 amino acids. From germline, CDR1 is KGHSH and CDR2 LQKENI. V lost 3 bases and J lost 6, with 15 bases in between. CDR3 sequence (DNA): TGTGCCAGCTCACCCCCTCGGCAGGCTCGCGAGCAGTACTTC. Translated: CASSPPRQAREQYF.